This T cell receptor beta chain was captured in a study of blood T cells in healthy people across ages. Overall study results and limits: Older age went with lower TCR beta diversity per million T cells, in a roughly linear way.

The CDR3 is 17 amino acids. Germline values: CDR1 SGHRS, CDR2 YFSETQ. V was shortened by 4 bases and J by 0 bases, with 14 bases between the two germline ends. For the second PCR, which ran for about 6 to 11 cycles, a sample-barcoded 5' primer and a J-beta primer mix were used. TCRdb recomputed calls from the 5' RACE reads with MiXCR, one row per CDR3 protein. The data show roughly 1.9 million distinct CDR3 sequences, with roughly two fifths seen just once and 23% held by the top ten. The table lists this clonotype with a few counts. Its matching antigen is unknown. In terms of origin and age, donors were healthy Caucasian individuals from Russia aged roughly 6 to 95.

The material sequenced was blood. This clonotype originated in a human donor in good health. J is TRBJ2-6 and V is TRBV5-1; D ambiguous. The CDR3 sequence: CASSASRLTSGANVLTF. CDR3 DNA: TGCGCCAGCAGCGCTTCACGCCTAACCTCTGGGGCCAACGTCCTGACTTTC.